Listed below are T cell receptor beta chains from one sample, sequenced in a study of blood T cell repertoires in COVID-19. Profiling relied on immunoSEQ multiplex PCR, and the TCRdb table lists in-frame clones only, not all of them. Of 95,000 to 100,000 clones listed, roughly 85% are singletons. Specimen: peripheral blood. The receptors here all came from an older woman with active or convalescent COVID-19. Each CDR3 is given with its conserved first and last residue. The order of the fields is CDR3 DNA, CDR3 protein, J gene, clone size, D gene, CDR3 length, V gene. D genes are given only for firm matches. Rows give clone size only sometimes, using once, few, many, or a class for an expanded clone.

TGCGCCAGCAGCTCTGACAGGGGCGACACTGAAGCTTTCTTT CASSSDRGDTEAFF TRBJ1-1 - TRBD1 14 TRBV5-1
TGTGCCAGCAGCTTGAGGAAACAGGGAGATGAGACCCAGTACTTC CASSLRKQGDETQYF TRBJ2-5 - - 15 TRBV7-2
TGTGCCAGCAGCCCAGGGGCAGGGGAATCTCATGAAGCTTTCTTT CASSPGAGESHEAFF TRBJ1-1 - - 15 TRBV7-2
TGCGCCAGCAGCTTGGACAGCGGGAGTTACAATGAGCAGTTCTTC CASSLDSGSYNEQFF TRBJ2-1 - TRBD2 15 TRBV5-1
TGTGCCAGCAGTGAAGCGGAGACAGGGGGGTACAATGAGCAGTTCTTC CASSEAETGGYNEQFF TRBJ2-1 - TRBD1 16 TRBV2
TGTGCCAGCAGTGAGGGGGCGTATGGCTACACCTTC CASSEGAYGYTF TRBJ1-2 once - 12 TRBV2
TGTGCCTGGACAAGGACAGGGAGCTCCTACGAGCAGTACTTC CAWTRTGSSYEQYF TRBJ2-7 - TRBD1 14 TRBV30
TGTGCCACCAGTGATTTGCCCCTCGGGGCCAGGGAGGGGGCAGATACGCAGTATTTT CATSDLPLGAREGADTQYF TRBJ2-3 few - 19 TRBV24-1
TGTGCCAGCAGCGCAACCGAACAGGGGAGAGCTTTCTTT CASSATEQGRAFF TRBJ1-1 - TRBD1 13 TRBV9
TGTGCCAGCAGCTCGACAGGGTGGACTGAAGCTTTCTTT CASSSTGWTEAFF TRBJ1-1 - TRBD1 13 TRBV7-8
TGTGCCAGCAGTTTTGCCAGAGGATTTGAAGCTTTCTTT CASSFARGFEAFF TRBJ1-1 - - 13 TRBV27